These 31 T cell receptor beta chains share one sample of origin, sequenced in a study of T cell repertoires in cytomegalovirus infection. One entry per CDR3 protein results from TCRdb running MiXCR on the reads. The sample records about 51,000 distinct CDR3 sequences, 20% to 25% being singletons. These receptors lack a known antigen. Sequences were derived from CD8+ T cells from cultured PBMCs, sampled from culture after CMV antigen stimulation. The receptor set was obtained from a human donor in good health (CMV status not recorded). Some clones in this sample may be carry-over from other donors' samples.

This clonotype has more than one count but fewer than ten. CDR3 in amino acids: CSAMPTGNTEAFF. The DNA for the CDR3 is TGCAGTGCCATGCCCACAGGGAACACTGAAGCTTTCTTT. The chain combines TRBV20-1 with TRBJ1-1, with D perhaps matching TRBD1 (5 bases). The germline V gene encodes CDR1 DFQATT and CDR2 SNEGSKA (reference sequence). Trimming pared 6 bases from V and 1 base from J, leaving 12 bases between. The length of the CDR3 is 13 residues.

This clonotype has just one count. This chain joins TRBV29-1 and TRBJ1-1; 7 positions agree with TRBD1. The CDR3 is 13 residues long. V shed 5 bases and J 1 base; nucleotides not matched to a gene: 4. CDR1 and CDR2 from the germline V gene are SQVTM and ANQGSEA. CDR3 DNA sequence: TGCAGCGTTCCGGGACAGACGAACACTGAAGCTTTCTTT. Its protein product is CSVPGQTNTEAFF. Together with reference TRBV29-1 and TRBJ1-1, the CDR3 gives the full variable domain: SAVISQKPSRDICQRGTSLTIQCQVDSQVTMMFWYRQQPGQSLTLIATANQGSEATYESGFVIDKFPISRPNLTFSTLTVSNMSPEDSSIYLCSVPGQTNTEAFFGQGTRLTVV.

This clonotype came up a few times. The chain recombines TRBV12-3 or TRBV12-4 with TRBJ1-2; TRBD1 might be the D (5 bases). V lost 4 bases to trimming and J lost 6 bases, with 12 bases between them. CDR3 length: 13 amino acids. The CDR3 DNA follows: TGTGCCAGCAGTTGGGGGGGTCGAGATGGCTACACCTTC. Translation: CASSWGGRDGYTF.

The sample holds a few counts of this clonotype. The chain links TRBV28 to TRBJ2-4, with TRBD2 identical over 14 bases. V gave up 5 bases and J gave up 0 bases; unmatched junction bases: 3. The CDR3 length is 17 residues. Germline V CDR1 and CDR2: MDHEN, SYDVKM. The CDR3 DNA follows: TGTGCCAGCAGTGCGGGACTAGCGGGGGTAGCCAAAAACATTCAGTACTTC. Its protein product is CASSAGLAGVAKNIQYF. Combining the CDR3 with reference TRBV28 and TRBJ2-4 gives the whole variable domain DVKVTQSSRYLVKRTGEKVFLECVQDMDHENMFWYRQDPGLGLRLIYFSYDVKMKEKGDIPEGYSVSREKKERFSLILESASTNQTSMYLCASSAGLAGVAKNIQYFGAGTRLSVL.

V is TRBV20-1 and J is TRBJ2-7, with 11 positions matching TRBD2. V gave up 6 bases and J gave up 1 base; unmatched junction bases: 11. The CDR3 loop spans 16 amino acids. CDR1 and CDR2 (germline): DFQATT, SNEGSKA (reference sequence). The chain's CDR3 is CSAVWLAGGLSYEQYF. The CDR3 DNA follows: TGCAGTGCGGTTTGGCTAGCGGGAGGTCTATCCTACGAGCAGTACTTC.

The genes are TRBV15 and TRBJ2-1; D not resolved. V lost 3 bases and J lost 0, with 9 bases in between. Germline CDR1 LNHNV, CDR2 YYDKDF (reference sequence). The CDR3 covers 15 residues. In DNA, the CDR3 is TGTGCCACCAGCAGGGGCCGAGTCTCCTACAATGAGCAGTTCTTC. Its protein is CATSRGRVSYNEQFF.

By share of the sample, this clonotype is medium-sized. V is TRBV7-2 and J is TRBJ2-3, with D perhaps assigned TRBD1 or TRBD2 (5 bases each). The ends were cut back, 3 bases at V and 7 bases at J, with 20 bases in the middle. CDR3 size: 16 residues. Germline V gene sequence: CDR1 SGHTA, CDR2 FQGNSA. CDR3 region: CASSLGPGSGRNTQYF. As DNA, the CDR3 is TGTGCCAGCAGCTTGGGGCCTGGGAGTGGAAGAAATACGCAGTATTTT. Variable domain in full (rest from reference TRBV7-2 and TRBJ2-3): GAGVSQSPSNKVTEKGKDVELRCDPISGHTALYWYRQSLGQGLEFLIYFQGNSAPDKSGLPSDRFSAERTGGSVSTLTIQRTQQEDSAVYLCASSLGPGSGRNTQYFGPGTRLTVL.

A remark on this clonotype: The junction shows a germline mismatch at one end, possibly a read error. V gene TRBV4-1 combines with J gene TRBJ1-3; 7 nucleotides agree with TRBD1. CDR1 and CDR2 (germline): MGHRA, YSYEKL. The CDR3 is 13 residues long. Here the CDR3 reads CASSRTGGNTIYF. The CDR3 DNA follows: TGTGCCAGCAGCCGGACAGGTGGAAACACCATATATTTT.

V usage is TRBV5-6 and J usage is TRBJ2-5, with unresolved D. CDR3 length: 16 residues. In germline, CDR1 is SGHDT, CDR2 YYEEEE. Trimming stripped 2 bases from V and 5 bases from J, with 19 bases between. The CDR3 here is CASSFETPLIRETQYF. The CDR3 DNA sequence: TGTGCCAGCAGCTTCGAGACCCCCCTGATCCGCGAGACCCAGTACTTC.

The genes are TRBV6-1 and TRBJ2-2, with TRBD1 identical over 8 bases. The CDR3 loop spans 15 amino acids. Germline lookup yields CDR1 MNHNS and CDR2 SASEGT. Trimming removed 1 base from V and 5 bases from J; junction bases left unmatched: 3. The CDR3 DNA sequence: TGTGCCAGCAGTGAAGTACAGGGGGGAACCGGGGAGCTGTTTTTT. Residues: CASSEVQGGTGELFF.

The chain couples TRBV7-9 to TRBJ1-1; D gene unclear. Germline V gene sequence: CDR1 SEHNR, CDR2 FQNEAQ (reference sequence). V was trimmed by 1 base and J by 3 bases, leaving 3 bases between them. CDR3 length equals 12 residues. CDR3 bases: TGTGCCAGCAGCTTAGGATACACTGAAGCTTTCTTT. Its translation: CASSLGYTEAFF.

V is TRBV29-1 and J is TRBJ2-7, with D possibly being TRBD2 (6 bases). CDR3 size: 14 residues. V lost 0 bases and J lost 1, with 10 bases in between. Looked up from germline, CDR1 is SQVTM and CDR2 is ANQGSEA. The CDR3, as DNA: TGCAGCGTTGAAGAGCGGGGCCAATCCTACGAGCAGTACTTC. Translating it yields CSVEERGQSYEQYF.

In its sample, this clonotype was seen a few times. The chain combines TRBV7-8 with TRBJ1-5, with 7 bases matching TRBD1. CDR3 length: 16 amino acids. Losses at the gene ends were 6 bases for V and 4 bases for J; bases not matched to a gene: 12. CDR1 is SGHVS, CDR2 FQNEAQ, per germline. CDR3 loop: CASRPRQGRGNQPQHF. The DNA for the CDR3 is TGTGCCAGCAGGCCAAGACAGGGAAGAGGAAATCAGCCCCAGCATTTT.

The chain recombines TRBV7-9 with TRBJ1-3, with D possibly TRBD1 on 6 matching bases. The CDR3 has 15 amino acids. Germline CDR1 is SEHNR and CDR2 is FQNEAQ (reference sequence). The germline V and J ends were trimmed by 6 bases and 7 bases, with 19 bases remaining between them. This CDR3 reads CASRRHQGGPNTIYF. The CDR3 region has the DNA TGTGCCAGCAGACGCCACCAAGGGGGACCGAACACCATATATTTT.

This clonotype has more than one count but fewer than ten. The genes are TRBV7-9 and TRBJ2-5; 7 nucleotides match TRBD2. J gave up 2 bases and V 2 bases, and 5 bases lay outside the gene matches. From germline, CDR1 is SEHNR and CDR2 FQNEAQ (reference sequence). This CDR3 comprises 15 residues. CDR3: CASSLPGAGQETQYF. CDR3 coding DNA: TGTGCCAGCAGCTTACCGGGAGCGGGGCAAGAGACCCAGTACTTC.

The rearrangement uses TRBV27 and TRBJ2-7; either TRBD1 or TRBD2 may supply D (5 bases each). The CDR3 covers 14 residues. V was trimmed by 5 bases and J by 6 bases, leaving 17 bases between them. Germline CDR1 and CDR2: MNHEY and SMNVEV (reference sequence). The CDR3 DNA is TGTGCCAGCAGTCCCGGGACGTATTGGGGCGAGCAGTACTTC. Translated, it gives CASSPGTYWGEQYF.

This clonotype was recorded a few times. V and J are TRBV7-9 and TRBJ2-7, with 8 positions matching TRBD2. This CDR3 is 15 amino acids long. Trimming removed 4 bases from V and 7 bases from J; junction bases left unmatched: 12. The germline V gene encodes CDR1 SEHNR and CDR2 FQNEAQ (reference sequence). Here the CDR3 DNA reads TGTGCCAGCAGCTCAACTAGCGGTACCCTACGGGAGCAGTACTTC. Its protein product is CASSSTSGTLREQYF.

This clonotype has a handful of counts. The chain joins TRBV7-6 to TRBJ2-2; no definite D call. V lost 5 bases and J 11 bases, leaving 12 bases between the germline ends. The CDR3 has 12 amino acids. Germline assignment: CDR1 SGHVS and CDR2 FNYEAQ. In DNA form, the CDR3 reads TGTGCCAGCAGCGATAGTGTTGACGAGCTGTTTTTT. Translated: CASSDSVDELFF.

This clonotype was observed many times. This chain links TRBV7-9 with TRBJ1-1; weak D call: TRBD1 (6 bases). Germline-derived CDR1 and CDR2 are SEHNR and FQNEAQ (reference sequence). The CDR3 is made up of 15 amino acids. The ends were cut back, 1 base at V and 4 bases at J, with 13 bases in the middle. DNA for the CDR3: TGTGCCAGCAGCTTAGTGGGGGGGCGCCGCACTGAAGCTTTCTTT. This sequence encodes CASSLVGGRRTEAFF.

In its sample, this clonotype was seen many times. The chain joins TRBV6-2 or TRBV6-3 to TRBJ2-2; 7 bases agree with TRBD1. The CDR3 runs to 15 residues. J gave up 4 bases and V 2 bases, and 4 bases lay outside the gene matches. Germline V gives CDR1 MNHEY, CDR2 SVGEGT. The CDR3 reads CASSYVRTGTGELFF. In DNA, the CDR3 is TGTGCCAGCAGTTACGTAAGGACAGGCACCGGGGAGCTGTTTTTT.

The count of this clonotype is one. The chain links TRBV5-4 to TRBJ2-7, with 13 positions matching TRBD2. CDR1 is SGHNT and CDR2 is YYREEE in the germline V gene (reference sequence). V trimming: 4 bases; J trimming: 4 bases; junction bases outside the gene matches: 5. The CDR3 extends over 15 amino acids. CDR3 bases: TGTGCCAGCAGCAAGGGACTAGCGGGAACTTACGAGCAGTACTTC. It encodes CASSKGLAGTYEQYF.

V is TRBV7-2 and J is TRBJ2-7, with 12 bases identical to TRBD2. From germline, CDR1 is SGHTA and CDR2 FQGNSA. The CDR3 covers 16 residues. V dropped 7 bases and J dropped 1; count of bases not matched to a gene: 8. The CDR3 spells CASTLTGLAGSYEQYF. CDR3 coding DNA: TGTGCCAGCACCTTGACAGGACTAGCGGGGTCCTACGAGCAGTACTTC.

A few counts support this clonotype. The V call is TRBV4-1, the J call TRBJ2-3; either TRBD1 or TRBD2 may supply D (6 bases each). Germline V lookup: CDR1 MGHRA, CDR2 YSYEKL. The length of the CDR3 is 15 residues. The V end lost 3 bases, the J end lost 6 bases, and 16 bases lay between the germline ends. The CDR3 spells CASSHYTGGRDTQYF. The CDR3 nucleotides read TGCGCCAGCAGCCACTACACCGGGGGCCGGGATACGCAGTATTTT.

The rearrangement uses TRBV11-1 and TRBJ2-1; D gene uncertain. With 1 base removed from V and 1 base from J, the gap between germline ends came to 5 bases. The germline CDR1 and CDR2 sequences are SGHAT and FQDESV (reference sequence). The CDR3 is 14 residues long. This CDR3 reads CASSLEGSYNEQFF. In nucleotides, the CDR3 is TGTGCCAGCAGCTTAGAAGGTTCCTACAATGAGCAGTTCTTC.

This clonotype was seen only a few times. The chain recombines TRBV7-2 with TRBJ2-7; D might be TRBD1 (6 bases). With 2 bases removed from V and 5 bases from J, the gap between germline ends came to 13 bases. Germline V lookup: CDR1 SGHTA, CDR2 FQGNSA. The CDR3 contains 14 residues. In nucleotides, the CDR3 is TGTGCCAGCAGCTTAACTTCAGGGGTCCACGAGCAGTACTTC. Its translation is CASSLTSGVHEQYF.

This clonotype was counted only a few times. As DNA, the CDR3 is TGTGCCAGCAGCTTAGCAGGGGGCGGCGGATATCAGCCCCAGCATTTT. It yields the protein CASSLAGGGGYQPQHF. The chain employs TRBV7-9 and TRBJ1-5; TRBD1 aligns across 7 bases. The V gene end was trimmed by 0 bases and the J gene end by 5 bases; junction bases not matched to a gene: 7. This CDR3 comprises 16 residues. From germline, CDR1 is SEHNR and CDR2 FQNEAQ (reference sequence).

This clonotype came up a few times. The rearrangement uses TRBV7-9 and TRBJ1-4; D is perhaps TRBD1 (6 bases). V gave up 5 bases and J gave up 7 bases, with 11 bases separating them. This CDR3 has 13 amino acids. Germline CDR1 and CDR2: SEHNR and FQNEAQ (reference sequence). CDR3 nucleotides: TGTGCCAGCAGCCGAACAGGGATTGAAAAACTGTTTTTT. Translation gives CASSRTGIEKLFF. The whole variable domain, remainder taken from reference TRBV7-9 and TRBJ1-4, is DTGVSQNPRHKITKRGQNVTFRCDPISEHNRLYWYRQTLGQGPEFLTYFQNEAQLEKSRLLSDRFSAERPKGSFSTLEIQRTEQGDSAMYLCASSRTGIEKLFFGSGTQLSVL.

The chain combines TRBV7-2 with TRBJ2-1, with D tentatively TRBD1 or TRBD2 (6 bases each). The CDR3 has 17 amino acids. Trimming took 3 bases from V and 0 from J, leaving 15 bases between them. Germline CDR1 and CDR2: SGHTA and FQGNSA. The CDR3 sequence is CASSFPGARGSYNEQFF. In DNA, the CDR3 is TGTGCCAGCAGCTTTCCAGGGGCGCGGGGCTCCTACAATGAGCAGTTCTTC.

The chain employs TRBV6-2 or TRBV6-3 and TRBJ2-1, with D perhaps TRBD2 (6 bases). CDR3 size: 17 residues. CDR1 and CDR2 (germline): MNHEY, SVGEGT. V lost 4 bases and J lost 0, with 16 bases in between. The CDR3 protein is CASSSALAQSSYNEQFF. CDR3 DNA sequence: TGTGCCAGCAGTTCCGCTCTAGCGCAGAGCTCCTACAATGAGCAGTTCTTC.

J is TRBJ2-3 and V is TRBV9; D uncertain. This CDR3 contains 13 residues. The V gene's germline CDR1 is SGDLS and CDR2 YYNGEE. V was shortened by 3 bases and J by 6 bases, with 11 bases between the two germline ends. The CDR3 spells CASSAALGDTQYF. The CDR3 nucleotides are TGTGCCAGCAGCGCCGCGTTGGGGGATACGCAGTATTTT.

The chain is built from TRBV7-6 and TRBJ2-3; TRBD1 is a possible D gene (6 bases). This CDR3 has 16 amino acids. V shed 5 bases and J shed 0 bases, with 15 bases lying between them. The germline V gene encodes CDR1 SGHVS and CDR2 FNYEAQ. The CDR3 sequence: CASSPTTGRSTDTQYF. CDR3 sequence (DNA): TGTGCCAGCAGCCCTACCACAGGGCGTAGCACAGATACGCAGTATTTT.